Sequencing of this T cell receptor beta chain was carried out in a study of T cell responses to AZD1222 COVID-19 vaccine. About the study: Second doses were pooled across both intervals (about 4 or about 12 weeks).

Study-level findings and limits: There were mostly white British donors and more females than males, and clonal diversity was possibly underestimated. No day 14 peak samples; only post-peak repertoires were characterized. Reports indicate that nearly half of spike-specific TCRs are directed at unmutated variant regions.

Comment on this clone: The antigen remains unidentified.

Germline-derived CDR1 and CDR2 are SGHVS and FQNEAQ. Trimming cost V 0 bases and J 3 bases, with 10 bases left between them. The CDR3 spans 15 residues. The data were produced by immunoSEQ multiplex PCR, yet TCRdb's version contains in-frame clones alone and is incomplete. This sample has some 74,000 clones, with 80% found just once. The starting material was peripheral blood, obtained on day 0 of AZD1222 vaccination. This sequence originates from an adult in good health. The chain couples TRBV7-8 to TRBJ2-3; a possible D gene is TRBD1 (5 bases). The CDR3 nucleotides are TGTGCCAGCAGCTTAGCGCTTCAGGGTACAGATACGCAGTATTTT. This encodes CASSLALQGTDTQYF.